A selection of T cell receptor beta chains follows, all from one sample in a study of blood T cell repertoires in COVID-19. Clones were read by immunoSEQ multiplex PCR, and TCRdb kept only the in-frame ones, dropping some. Of some 150,000 clones in the sample, approximately 86% were seen once. The sequencing input was peripheral blood. These receptors all stem from a woman in her forties with active or convalescent COVID-19. Each CDR3 is given with its conserved first and last residue. D genes are given only for firm matches. Clone size is not always given. Where it is, it says once, few, many or a class for expanded clones.

cdr3_nt	cdr3_aa	clone_size	v_call	d_call	j_call
TGCGCCAGCAGCTCGCCGGGAGCGGGGCTCACAGATACGCAGTATTTT	CASSSPGAGLTDTQYF	NA	TRBV5-1	TRBD2	TRBJ2-3
TGTGCCAGTAGCAGAACAGGGGGCGAACGGGATCAGCCCCAGCATTTT	CASSRTGGERDQPQHF	NA	TRBV19	TRBD1	TRBJ1-5
TGTGCCAGCAGTAGGGGGACAGGGTCCATCACTGAAGCTTTCTTT	CASSRGTGSITEAFF	NA	TRBV6-5	TRBD1	TRBJ1-1
TGTGCCACCAGTGACCGGACAGGGCCTGATCAGCCCCAGCATTTT	CATSDRTGPDQPQHF	NA	TRBV24-1	TRBD1	TRBJ1-5
TGTGCCAGCAGCCAAGGCGGGTTCATGAACACTGAAGCTTTCTTT	CASSQGGFMNTEAFF	NA	TRBV4-2	NA	TRBJ1-1
TGTGCCAGCAGCGTAGGCAGGGGAATTGGTAAGGGTGGCTACACCTTC	CASSVGRGIGKGGYTF	NA	TRBV9	NA	TRBJ1-2
TGTGCCAGCAGCGTAGTAGCGGAAAACACCGGGGAGCTGTTTTTT	CASSVVAENTGELFF	NA	TRBV9	NA	TRBJ2-2
TGTGCCTGGAGTGTTGCGTCAGGGGGGACGCCCCTCCACTTT	CAWSVASGGTPLHF	NA	TRBV30	TRBD1	TRBJ1-6
TGTGCCAGCAGCTTAATTCGTCTTCGGAGCACAGATACGCAGTATTTT	CASSLIRLRSTDTQYF	NA	TRBV7-9	NA	TRBJ2-3
TGTGCCAGCGCGCGGGTTAGCAATCAGCCCCAGCATTTT	CASARVSNQPQHF	NA	TRBV6-5	NA	TRBJ1-5
TGTGCCAGCAGTGGGGGGGGGCCGGAAGCTTTCTTT	CASSGGGPEAFF	NA	TRBV2	NA	TRBJ1-1
TGCAGCGTTGAAGGGGACTCTTTCTCCTACAATGAGCAGTTCTTC	CSVEGDSFSYNEQFF	few	TRBV29-1	NA	TRBJ2-1
TGTGCCAGCAGCTCGCTAGCGGGGGGCGCCGGGGAGCTGTTTTTT	CASSSLAGGAGELFF	NA	TRBV7-2	TRBD2	TRBJ2-2
TGTGCCAGCGGGGTTGGACAGGCAACTAATGAAAAACTGTTTTTT	CASGVGQATNEKLFF	NA	TRBV6-5	TRBD1	TRBJ1-4
TGTGCCAGCAGCGTAGGGACAGTTGGTAATCAGCCCCAGCATTTT	CASSVGTVGNQPQHF	NA	TRBV9	NA	TRBJ1-5
TGTGCCAGCAGTTACGCTGAGATGAACACTGAAGCTTTCTTT	CASSYAEMNTEAFF	NA	TRBV6-6	NA	TRBJ1-1
TGTGCCAGCAGTCTTACTGGGACAGGGGGCGAGCAGTACTTC	CASSLTGTGGEQYF	NA	TRBV28	TRBD1	TRBJ2-7
TGTGCCAGCAGTCTGACAGCGGGGAGCACTGAAGCTTTCTTT	CASSLTAGSTEAFF	few	TRBV28	NA	TRBJ1-1
TGTGCCAGCAGCCCCCTTGGTCAGTACAATCAGCCCCAGCATTTT	CASSPLGQYNQPQHF	NA	TRBV7-2	NA	TRBJ1-5
TGTGCCAGCTCCCAAAGTATCGCAGGGGGCGAGTCCCTCCACTTT	CASSQSIAGGESLHF	NA	TRBV18	TRBD1	TRBJ1-6
TGCGCCAGCAGCCAGGCACCTCCGGGACAGGGTTCCTACAATGAGCAGTTCTTC	CASSQAPPGQGSYNEQFF	NA	TRBV5-1	TRBD1	TRBJ2-1
TGCGCCAGCAGCTTGGTGGGGGGGGAGACCCAGTACTTC	CASSLVGGETQYF	NA	TRBV5-1	TRBD2	TRBJ2-5
TGTGCCAGCAGCTTAGGGGGACAGGGGTACAGTGGCTACACCTTC	CASSLGGQGYSGYTF	NA	TRBV11-2	TRBD1	TRBJ1-2
TGTGCCAGCAGTACAGGGGTGGGCTATGGCTACACCTTC	CASSTGVGYGYTF	NA	TRBV2	TRBD1	TRBJ1-2
TGTGCCAGCAGTTACCCGGACATATACACCGGGGAGCTGTTTTTT	CASSYPDIYTGELFF	NA	TRBV6-2/TRBV6-3	NA	TRBJ2-2
TGTGCCAGCTCACCTCGGGGGGGGCAAGACAATGAGCAGTTCTTC	CASSPRGGQDNEQFF	once	TRBV18	TRBD2	TRBJ2-1
TGCGCCAGCAGCTGGTTACAGGGGCCTAATGAAAAACTGTTTTTT	CASSWLQGPNEKLFF	NA	TRBV5-1	TRBD1	TRBJ1-4
TGTGCCACCAGCAGAGATGGTCAGGGGAACGAAAAACTGTTTTTT	CATSRDGQGNEKLFF	NA	TRBV15	NA	TRBJ1-4
TGTGCCAGTAGTTTGCACGGTAGCGGAAAACTGTTTTTT	CASSLHGSGKLFF	NA	TRBV19	NA	TRBJ1-4
TGTGCCACCAGTGATCCCACAGGGGGCCCAGACAACGAGCAGTACTTC	CATSDPTGGPDNEQYF	NA	TRBV24-1	TRBD1	TRBJ2-7
TGTGCCAGCAGCCTACGAAGAGGGAGTAACACTGAAGCTTTCTTT	CASSLRRGSNTEAFF	NA	TRBV3-1/TRBV3-2	NA	TRBJ1-1
TGTGCCAGCAGCCAAGTGTTGACTACCACCCAAGAGACCCAGTACTTC	CASSQVLTTTQETQYF	NA	TRBV14	NA	TRBJ2-5
TGTGCCAGCAGTGAGTTCGGGCGCACGGGGACCGGGGAGCTGTTTTTT	CASSEFGRTGTGELFF	NA	TRBV2	NA	TRBJ2-2
TGTGCCAGTAGGCGACAGGGGAACTATGGCTACACCTTC	CASRRQGNYGYTF	once	TRBV19	TRBD1	TRBJ1-2
TGTGCCAGTAGTAAGGACAGGGGATGGCCCGCTAACTATGGCTACACCTTC	CASSKDRGWPANYGYTF	NA	TRBV19	TRBD1	TRBJ1-2
TGCGCCAGCAGCCCGACCGGGACAGGGTATCTGGGCTATGGCTACACCTTC	CASSPTGTGYLGYGYTF	NA	TRBV5-1	TRBD1	TRBJ1-2
TGTGCCAGCAGGCGACAATTCTATGGCTACACCTTC	CASRRQFYGYTF	NA	TRBV12-3/TRBV12-4	NA	TRBJ1-2
TGTGCCAGCAGTTTATTCCCGGGACAGGGGGCCCGTAGCAATCAGCCCCAGCATTTT	CASSLFPGQGARSNQPQHF	few	TRBV27	TRBD1	TRBJ1-5
TGTGCCAGCAGTGCGAATTCCGGGACTCCCAGCTCCTACGAGCAGTACTTC	CASSANSGTPSSYEQYF	NA	TRBV28	NA	TRBJ2-7
TGTGCCAGCAGTTATGTGGGACACCTAGCCAAAAACATTCAGTACTTC	CASSYVGHLAKNIQYF	NA	TRBV6-6	NA	TRBJ2-4
TGTGCCAGCAGCAGGGTCAACACTGAAGCTTTCTTT	CASSRVNTEAFF	NA	TRBV25-1	NA	TRBJ1-1
TGTGCCAGCAGCGTAGGCCGGGAACTCTTTAATGGCTACACCTTC	CASSVGRELFNGYTF	NA	TRBV7-2	NA	TRBJ1-2
TGTGCCTGGAGGGTGGCAGGGAATCGGTCACCCCTCCACTTT	CAWRVAGNRSPLHF	few	TRBV30	NA	TRBJ1-6
TGCGCCAGCAGCACAGGGACGCCGAACTATGGCTACACCTTC	CASSTGTPNYGYTF	NA	TRBV5-1	NA	TRBJ1-2
TGTGCCAGCAGCTTAGCGGGGAGGGCGGGAGCAGGCGGGGAGCTGTTTTTT	CASSLAGRAGAGGELFF	NA	TRBV7-2	TRBD2	TRBJ2-2
TGTGCCTGGCTACCCCGGGGAGGAGCTAACTATGGCTACACCTTC	CAWLPRGGANYGYTF	once	TRBV30	NA	TRBJ1-2